Shown below are 14 T cell receptor beta chains from a single sample sequenced in a study of CD8+ T cells in alopecia areata. Sequencing used cDNA as its template, made by extracting RNA and reverse transcribing it. The repertoire was sequenced with immunoSEQ multiplex PCR; TCRdb's copy has only in-frame clones and lacks some. The data contain 100,000 to 150,000 clones, around 49% of them singletons. Sequences were derived from CD8+ T cells sorted from blood, sampled at week 0. The origin of the receptors is a human donor with alopecia areata.

This clone was observed a few times. The chain is built from TRBV27 and TRBJ2-2, with D perhaps TRBD2 (5 bases). Germline V lookup: CDR1 MNHEY, CDR2 SMNVEV (reference sequence). The CDR3 extends over 14 amino acids. The V gene lost 1 base and the J gene lost 7 bases, with 10 bases spanning the gap. CDR3 sequence: CASSLLARVGELFF. The CDR3 nucleotides are TGTGCCAGCAGTTTATTAGCGAGGGTCGGGGAGCTGTTTTTT.

V and J are TRBV6-5 and TRBJ2-5; 9 bases align to TRBD1. The V segment lost 2 bases and the J segment 4 bases; nucleotides outside the gene matches: 2. From germline, CDR1 is MNHEY and CDR2 SVGAGI. The CDR3 is made up of 14 amino acids. The CDR3, as DNA: TGTGCCAGCAGTTACGGACAGGGGATAGAGACCCAGTACTTC. Translated: CASSYGQGIETQYF.

This chain uses TRBV7-9 with TRBJ1-4; D is ambiguous. This CDR3 spans 14 amino acids. Germline CDR1 reads SEHNR; CDR2 reads FQNEAQ (reference sequence). Trimming cost V 3 bases and J 8 bases, with 13 bases left between them. This CDR3 is CASSFLEPYEKLFF. CDR3 nucleotide sequence: TGTGCCAGCAGCTTTTTGGAACCATACGAAAAACTGTTTTTT.

This chain links TRBV25-1 with TRBJ2-7; D is possibly TRBD1 (5 bases). V shed 1 base and J shed 6 bases, with 10 bases lying between them. The CDR3 has 13 amino acids. Germline-derived CDR1 and CDR2 are MGHDK and SYGVNS. In DNA, the CDR3 is TGTGCCAGCAGTGAATTAGGGGCCACCGAGCAGTACTTC. It is translated as CASSELGATEQYF.

This clone was detected only a few times. The chain carries TRBV27 and TRBJ1-1; 8 bases fit TRBD1. The CDR3 covers 14 residues. With 3 bases clipped from V and 5 bases from J, the junction kept 5 bases outside the gene matches. Germline V CDR1 and CDR2: MNHEY, SMNVEV (reference sequence). In DNA form, the CDR3 reads TGTGCCAGCAGTTTGGTACAGGGGGGGACTGAAGCTTTCTTT. Protein product: CASSLVQGGTEAFF.

This clone came up a few times. V is TRBV14 and J is TRBJ1-2, with 7 nucleotides matching TRBD1. V trimming: 0 bases; J trimming: 6 bases; junction bases outside the gene matches: 4. This CDR3 spans 14 amino acids. CDR1 and CDR2 (germline): SGHDN, FVKESK. The CDR3 DNA is TGTGCCAGCAGCCAAGATTTCAGGGGGGATGGCTACACCTTC. Its translation: CASSQDFRGDGYTF.

The chain combines TRBV4-1 with TRBJ2-3; D possibly corresponds to TRBD2 (7 bases). Per the germline V gene, CDR1 is MGHRA and CDR2 is YSYEKL. The CDR3 sequence is 15 residues long. V lost 2 bases and J 5 bases, leaving 14 bases between the germline ends. The CDR3 spells CASSQYGGLGDTQYF. The CDR3 DNA follows: TGCGCCAGCAGCCAATACGGGGGGCTGGGAGATACGCAGTATTTT.

The gene calls are TRBV13 and TRBJ2-7; 7 bases are a match to TRBD1. This CDR3 contains 14 residues. From germline, CDR1 is PRHDT and CDR2 FYEKMQ (reference sequence). V shed 6 bases, J shed 5 bases, and the junction held 10 bases outside the gene matches. CDR3 in DNA: TGTGCCAGCAGATTATGGCAGGGGGTGGACGAGCAGTACTTC. It specifies CASRLWQGVDEQYF.

The rearrangement uses TRBV13 and TRBJ2-1, with D possibly matching TRBD1 (6 bases). Trimming shortened V by 5 bases and J by 8 bases, and 13 bases separated the two germline ends. The CDR3 spans 13 residues. From germline, CDR1 is PRHDT and CDR2 FYEKMQ (reference sequence). The CDR3 spells CASSPGQRDEQFF. CDR3 coding DNA: TGTGCCAGCAGCCCGGGACAACGGGATGAGCAGTTCTTC. Full variable domain (rest looked up from reference TRBV13 and TRBJ2-1): AAGVIQSPRHLIKEKRETATLKCYPIPRHDTVYWYQQGPGQDPQFLISFYEKMQSDKGSIPDRFSAQQFSDYHSELNMSSLELGDSALYFCASSPGQRDEQFFGPGTRLTVL.

The rearrangement links TRBV18 to TRBJ1-1, with D uncertain. The V gene's germline CDR1 is KGHSH and CDR2 LQKENI. The CDR3 loop spans 14 amino acids. V dropped 3 bases and J dropped 2 bases, with 10 bases sitting between them. CDR3: CASSPTDPNTEAFF. The CDR3 nucleotides are TGTGCCAGCTCACCGACGGACCCTAACACTGAAGCTTTCTTT. The variable domain in full, completed from reference TRBV18 and TRBJ1-1, reads NAGVMQNPRHLVRRRGQEARLRCSPMKGHSHVYWYRQLPEEGLKFMVYLQKENIIDESGMPKERFSAEFPKEGPSILRIQQVVRGDSAAYFCASSPTDPNTEAFFGQGTRLTVV.

V is TRBV27 and J is TRBJ2-1; the match to TRBD1 covers 8 bases. The V segment lost 0 bases and the J segment 7 bases; nucleotides outside the gene matches: 2. Germline CDR1 and CDR2: MNHEY and SMNVEV (reference sequence). The CDR3 extends over 14 amino acids. CDR3: CASSLSRQGNEQFF. In nucleotides, the CDR3 is TGTGCCAGCAGTTTATCCCGACAGGGGAATGAGCAGTTCTTC.

This sequence joins TRBV9 and TRBJ2-7; 9 bases map to TRBD2. Germline CDR1 reads SGDLS; CDR2 reads YYNGEE. The CDR3 is 15 amino acids. Trimming took 0 bases from V and 3 from J; bases not matched to a gene: 4. In nucleotides, the CDR3 is TGTGCCAGCAGCGTAGGAGGGCGGGGGGGCTACGAGCAGTACTTC. Its translation is CASSVGGRGGYEQYF.

This chain connects TRBV13 to TRBJ1-1; 8 bases are a match to TRBD1. From germline, CDR1 is PRHDT and CDR2 FYEKMQ (reference sequence). The CDR3 runs to 13 residues. Trimming at V came to 3 bases and at J to 4 bases, leaving 1 base not matched to a gene. CDR3 nucleotide sequence: TGTGCCAGCAGCTTCGGACAGGGCACTGAAGCTTTCTTT. Translation gives CASSFGQGTEAFF.

V usage is TRBV27 and J usage is TRBJ2-1, with D tentatively TRBD1 or TRBD2 (5 bases each). V lost 8 bases, J lost 10 bases, and 18 bases lay in between. Germline V gene data show CDR1 as MNHEY and CDR2 as SMNVEV (reference sequence). The CDR3 runs 13 residues. CDR3 sequence reads: CASHATRRGEQFF. CDR3 DNA sequence: TGTGCCAGCCATGCGACGAGACGGGGCGAGCAGTTCTTC.